The clone carrying this T cell receptor (beta chain) was counted many times. Its specificity is not known. Sequenced by immunoSEQ multiplex PCR; TCRdb stores in-frame clones only, minus some. Sampling found over 35,000 clones, none seen once. The data are from a study of T cells after posttransplantation cyclophosphamide. The V and J ends lost 8 bases and 3 bases respectively, with 14 bases between them. Germline V CDR1 and CDR2: MNHNY, SVGAGI (reference sequence). CDR3 length equals 14 residues. The related graft donor's blood sample was taken on the day of bone marrow donation. Study-level findings and limits: Donor CD8+ memory clones often dominated recipient blood repertoires at later times. After PTCy, TRB diversity resembled that of CNI/methotrexate controls.

This TCR came from a man over 45 in good health, CMV-negative, and a related stem cell transplant donor. The chain carries TRBV6-6 and TRBJ1-5, with D maybe TRBD1 (6 bases). Material: PBMCs. CDR3 in DNA: TGTGCCAGCGCGACAGGCCGTGTCAATCAGCCCCAGCATTTT. Protein product: CASATGRVNQPQHF.